These T cell receptor beta chains were read from a single sample in a study of molecular identifiers for immune sequencing clone quantification. TCRdb re-called the PCR reads with MiXCR, one entry per CDR3 protein. The data hold under 75,000 distinct CDR3 sequences, with 15% to 20% observed a single time. The sample consisted of naive CD8+ T cells from blood, with Jurkat cell RNA spiked in. The receptors were sampled from a human donor in good health. Some libraries in this study had Jurkat cell RNA spiked in. CDR3s include the opening cysteine and the closing phenylalanine or tryptophan. A D gene is named only where the DNA matches it firmly. A row's size may be missing; if present it is once, few, many or a size class.

j_call clone_size d_call v_call cdr3_nt cdr3_aa
TRBJ1-1 many . TRBV20-1 TGCAGTGCTAGCGTTCAGGGTCCGATTAGAGCTTTCTTT CSASVQGPIRAFF
TRBJ2-5 few TRBD2 TRBV12-3/TRBV12-4 TGTGCCAGCAGTTCCCTAGCGGGAGTCCAAGAGACCCAGTACTTC CASSSLAGVQETQYF
TRBJ2-3 many . TRBV6-6 TGTGCCAGCAGTTACTCGCTAGCCGCGAACACAGATACGCAGTATTTT CASSYSLAANTDTQYF
TRBJ2-6 many . TRBV7-9 TGTGCCAGCAGCCCCGGAGTAGATGAGGCCAACGTCCTGACTTTC CASSPGVDEANVLTF
TRBJ2-2 few . TRBV20-1 TGCAGTGCTAACCCACAGGACACCGGGGAGCTGTTTTTT CSANPQDTGELFF
TRBJ2-7 few . TRBV7-9 TGTGCCAGCAGCCATTTAGGGAGCGGGTTAGCCTACGAGCAGTACTTC CASSHLGSGLAYEQYF
TRBJ2-7 few . TRBV28 TGTGCCAGCACCCCAGGGTTTTACGAGCAGTACTTC CASTPGFYEQYF
TRBJ2-3 few . TRBV28 TGTGCCAGCAGCTCCTTTCGGGGAGATGCAGATACGCAGTATTTT CASSSFRGDADTQYF
TRBJ2-1 medium-sized TRBD2 TRBV7-8 TGTGCCAGCAGCGAAGGACTAGCGGGAGGGGGAAATCCCAATGAGCAGTTCTTC CASSEGLAGGGNPNEQFF
TRBJ1-1 many . TRBV21-1 TGTGCCAGCAGCAAAGGGGCTGAAGCTTTCTTT CASSKGAEAFF
TRBJ2-3 many . TRBV7-8 TGTGCCAGCAGCTTAGGGGCAGCGAACACAGATACGCAGTATTTT CASSLGAANTDTQYF
TRBJ2-3 many . TRBV3-1 TGTGCCAGCAGCCAAGTTAGTAACTTCCAATACACAGATACGCAGTATTTT CASSQVSNFQYTDTQYF
TRBJ2-4 many . TRBV29-1 TGCAGCGTTGTGCGGGAAAGCAAAAACATTCAGTACTTC CSVVRESKNIQYF
TRBJ1-1 many TRBD1 TRBV4-1 TGCGCCAGCAGCCAAGGGCACAGGGGTAGCACTGAAGCTTTCTTT CASSQGHRGSTEAFF
TRBJ2-7 many . TRBV13 TGTGCCAGCAGCTTAGCTGCAGGGGAGTTACGGGAGCAGTACTTC CASSLAAGELREQYF
TRBJ2-7 few TRBD2 TRBV20-1 TGCAGTGCTGAAGGGACTAGCGGGAGCACCTACGAGCAGTACTTC CSAEGTSGSTYEQYF
TRBJ1-1 many . TRBV15 TGTGCCACCAGCAGTGACGGGAACACTGAAGCTTTCTTT CATSSDGNTEAFF
TRBJ2-5 many TRBD1 TRBV23-1 TGCGCCAGCAGTCAATCGTGGGACAGGGGGCAAGAGACCCAGTACTTC CASSQSWDRGQETQYF
TRBJ2-1 few TRBD2 TRBV7-9 TGTGCCAGCAGCTTAGTGTCAAGCGGGATAACAGTCTACAATGAGCAGTTCTTC CASSLVSSGITVYNEQFF
TRBJ2-3 many TRBD2 TRBV29-1 TGCAGCGTTGGACTAGCGGGATTCACAGATACGCAGTATTTT CSVGLAGFTDTQYF
TRBJ2-1 many . TRBV6-5 TGTGCCAGCAGTTACTCAGTCGGTGAGCAGTTCTTC CASSYSVGEQFF
TRBJ2-4 many . TRBV30 TGTGCCTGGAGTGTACTCGGGGATGTTCAGTACTTC CAWSVLGDVQYF
TRBJ2-1 few . TRBV12-3/TRBV12-4 TGTGCCTGCAGTTTAGGAGGGGAGCAGTTCTTC CACSLGGEQFF
TRBJ2-3 many TRBD1 TRBV28 TGTGCCACCTCAGACAGGGCTGGGGCAGATACGCAGTATTTT CATSDRAGADTQYF
TRBJ1-4 many . TRBV7-8 TGTGCCAGCAGCTTTTTACAGACTAATGAAAAACTGTTTTTT CASSFLQTNEKLFF
TRBJ2-2 many TRBD1 TRBV9 TGTGCCAGCAGCGCCAACCGGGACAGGGGTCGGACCGGGGAGCTGTTTTTT CASSANRDRGRTGELFF
TRBJ1-1 many . TRBV7-9 TGTGCCAGCAGCCGGGTCGAGGGGGTAAACACTGAAGCTTTCTTT CASSRVEGVNTEAFF
TRBJ2-3 many . TRBV2 TGTGCCAGCAGTGAAAGTGGGGCAGATACGCAGTATTTT CASSESGADTQYF
TRBJ2-2 . . TRBV7-8 TGTGCCAGCAGCTTAGTCCCCCTAGCCACCGGGGAGCTGTTTTTT CASSLVPLATGELFF
TRBJ2-3 many TRBD2 TRBV5-1 TGCGCCAGCAGCGGGGAGGGGTATTTCGGGACAGATACGCAGTATTTT CASSGEGYFGTDTQYF
TRBJ2-7 many . TRBV14 TGTGCCAGCAGCTCTAGTGATAACTACGAGCAGTACTTC CASSSSDNYEQYF
TRBJ2-5 many . TRBV6-1 TGTGCCAGCAGTGAGGTACCAGGGTGGGAGACCCAGTACTTC CASSEVPGWETQYF
TRBJ2-7 many . TRBV14 TGTGCCAGCAGCGGGGGACGGGTGACCTACGAGCAGTACTTC CASSGGRVTYEQYF
TRBJ2-7 . . TRBV29-1 TGCAGCGTTGAAAACAGACACTACGAGCAGTACTTC CSVENRHYEQYF
TRBJ2-3 many . TRBV28 TGTGCCAGCAGTTTCCGGTTTGCAGATACGCAGTATTTT CASSFRFADTQYF
TRBJ2-5 many TRBD2 TRBV28 TGTGCCAGCAGTTTATGGGGGGGTGGGGGGAGGGCATCGGAGACCCAGTACTTC CASSLWGGGGRASETQYF
TRBJ2-2 many . TRBV3-1 TGTGCCAGCAGCCAACCAATTCTCCGGGACTGGACGGCCGGGGAGCTGTTTTTT CASSQPILRDWTAGELFF
TRBJ2-5 many . TRBV6-6 TGTGCCAGCAGTTACGCCGCAGGGAAAGAGACCCAGTACTTC CASSYAAGKETQYF
TRBJ1-6 many . TRBV16 TGTGCCAGCAGCCCCGACAGTTCACCCCTCCACTTT CASSPDSSPLHF
TRBJ2-1 many TRBD1 TRBV10-3 TGTGCCATCAGTGAGTCCTCTTGGGGGACAGGGGAAAATGAGCAGTTCTTC CAISESSWGTGENEQFF
TRBJ1-1 many . TRBV19 TGTGCCAGTAGTATAGGGAACACTGAAGCTTTCTTT CASSIGNTEAFF
TRBJ2-6 many . TRBV28 TGTGCCAGCAGTTCCTTGACAGGATCCTCCTCTGGGGCCAACGTCCTGACTTTC CASSSLTGSSSGANVLTF
TRBJ2-2 . . TRBV7-9 TGTGCCAGCAGCTTACCGGAACTGATCAACACAGGGGAGCTGTTTTTT CASSLPELINTGELFF
TRBJ1-3 many . TRBV28 TGTGCCACCATGCCGAGCTCTGGAAACACCATATATTTT CATMPSSGNTIYF
TRBJ2-1 many TRBD2 TRBV29-1 TGCAGCGTTGAAGATCGGGGTAGCGGGAGCTCCTACAATGAGCAGTTCTTC CSVEDRGSGSSYNEQFF
TRBJ2-7 many . TRBV29-1 TGCAGCGTTGCCCAGGAAAACTCCTACGAGCAGTACTTC CSVAQENSYEQYF
TRBJ2-2 many TRBD2 TRBV27 TGTGCCAGCAGTCCCAAAACTAGCGGGACCGGGGAGCTGTTTTTT CASSPKTSGTGELFF
TRBJ1-4 few . TRBV6-6 TGTGCCAGCAGTCACATCGGCGAGGCTGAAAAACAGCTTTTT CASSHIGEAEKQLF
TRBJ2-1 . TRBD2 TRBV7-9 TGTGCCAGCAGCTTAGACAGCGGGAGTTTACATGAGCAGTTCTTC CASSLDSGSLHEQFF
TRBJ2-7 few . TRBV10-3 TGTGCCATCAGTGAGAGGCCATGGTCAATGGGCGTCGACGAGCAGTACTTC CAISERPWSMGVDEQYF
TRBJ2-7 many . TRBV5-1 TGCGCCAGCAGTTACGGGACTCCGTCCTACGAGCAGTACTTC CASSYGTPSYEQYF
TRBJ1-5 many . TRBV28 TGTGCCAGCAGAGACCCTAGAGGGGGCAATCAGCCCCAGCATTTT CASRDPRGGNQPQHF
TRBJ2-4 many . TRBV5-6 TGTGCCAGCAGCTTAACAGCCAAAAACATTCAGTACTTC CASSLTAKNIQYF